One and the same sample provided the 31 T cell receptor beta chains below, sequenced in a study of blood T cell repertoires in COVID-19. Data came from immunoSEQ multiplex PCR; TCRdb stores just in-frame clones and leaves some out. The sample holds fewer than 300,000 clones, approximately 92% seen once. Material for sequencing was PBMCs or T cells enriched from blood (not recorded which). The receptor set was obtained from a woman aged 30 to 39 who had recovered from COVID-19.

This clone was counted at least ten times. The J gene is TRBJ1-6, the V gene TRBV7-3; TRBD1 agrees at 7 bases. CDR3 length: 16 amino acids. Germline V gene data show CDR1 as SGHTA and CDR2 as FQGTGA. Germline trimming cut 0 bases from V and 6 bases from J; bases unmatched to any gene: 5. The CDR3 region is CASSLTAGGRNSPLHF. Here the CDR3 DNA reads TGTGCCAGCAGCTTAACGGCAGGGGGGCGTAATTCACCCCTCCACTTT.

V and J are TRBV5-4 and TRBJ1-1, with D tentatively TRBD1 (5 bases). Germline CDR1 is SGHNT and CDR2 is YYREEE (reference sequence). The CDR3 extends over 15 amino acids. Trimming pared 5 bases from V and 6 bases from J, leaving 20 bases between. The CDR3 loop reads CASSLPLGGTPEAFF. The DNA of the CDR3 is TGTGCCAGCAGTTTACCACTGGGGGGGACCCCTGAAGCTTTCTTT.

This clone has just a few counts. V and J are TRBV7-9 and TRBJ2-7; 8 nucleotides agree with TRBD1. This CDR3 has 13 residues. The germline V gene encodes CDR1 SEHNR and CDR2 FQNEAQ (reference sequence). V lost 5 bases to trimming and J lost 7 bases; unmatched junction nucleotides: 7. CDR3 sequence (DNA): TGTGCCAGCAGCCCCGGGACAGGACAAGAGCAGTACTTC. This sequence encodes CASSPGTGQEQYF.

The chain combines TRBV30 with TRBJ1-2; D gene ambiguous. The CDR3 contains 13 residues. Trimming took 4 bases from V and 0 from J, leaving 9 bases between them. Germline V lookup: CDR1 GTSNPN, CDR2 SVGIG (reference sequence). As DNA, the CDR3 is TGTGCCTGGAACTCACTACCTAACTATGGCTACACCTTC. Protein: CAWNSLPNYGYTF.

CDR3 residues: CASMFRGADYEQYF. CDR3 nucleotides: TGTGCCAGCATGTTCAGGGGCGCCGACTACGAGCAGTACTTC. The J gene is TRBJ2-7, the V gene TRBV6-5, with D possibly matching TRBD1 (6 bases). The CDR3 length is 14 residues. Germline V CDR1 and CDR2: MNHEY, SVGAGI. V lost 7 bases and J 3 bases, leaving 16 bases between the germline ends.

V usage is TRBV5-1 and J usage is TRBJ2-5; no definite D call. CDR1 is SGHRS, CDR2 YFSETQ, per germline. The CDR3 contains 14 residues. V shed 0 bases and J shed 3 bases, with 9 bases lying between them. The CDR3 DNA sequence: TGCGCCAGCAGCTTGGGGCTAGTGGAAGAGACCCAGTACTTC. It codes for CASSLGLVEETQYF.

This chain links TRBV27 with TRBJ2-7; the match to TRBD2 covers 8 bases. Germline CDR1 reads MNHEY; CDR2 reads SMNVEV (reference sequence). The CDR3 is 14 amino acids. V dropped 5 bases and J dropped 0; count of bases not matched to a gene: 3. This chain's CDR3 is CASSTSGSSYEQYF. As DNA, the CDR3 is TGTGCCAGCAGTACGAGCGGGAGCTCCTACGAGCAGTACTTC.

This clone was observed a single time. This chain links TRBV7-2 with TRBJ2-1; possible D gene TRBD2, 5 bases. V was cut by 4 bases and J by 8 bases, with 21 bases left in between. This CDR3 has 16 residues. Germline V gives CDR1 SGHTA, CDR2 FQGNSA. Here the CDR3 DNA reads TGTGCCAGCAGCTCGGAGTTGAGGAGGATAAGGGATGAGCAGTTCTTC. It yields the protein CASSSELRRIRDEQFF.

The DNA for the CDR3 is TGTGCCAGCAGTTCAACGACAGAAACCCAAGAGACCCAGTACTTC. Translation: CASSSTTETQETQYF. J is TRBJ2-5 and V is TRBV28; possibly TRBD1 for D (5 bases). CDR1 is MDHEN, CDR2 SYDVKM, per germline. Trimming removed 4 bases from V and 1 base from J, with 13 bases in between. The CDR3 is 15 amino acids.

This chain joins TRBV7-2 and TRBJ2-2; tentative D call: TRBD1 (5 bases). Germline-derived CDR1 and CDR2 are SGHTA and FQGNSA. Deletions cut 5 bases from V and 1 base from J, with 8 bases between. The CDR3 length is 14 residues. The CDR3 nucleotides are TGTGCCAGCAGCCGGACACGGAACACCGGGGAGCTGTTTTTT. Translating it yields CASSRTRNTGELFF.

This chain joins TRBV19 and TRBJ2-1, with TRBD2 identical over 9 bases. The CDR3 has 15 residues. V dropped 6 bases and J dropped 0; count of bases not matched to a gene: 3. Germline assignment: CDR1 LNHDA and CDR2 SQIVND (reference sequence). The CDR3 sequence is CASRRLADSYNEQFF. CDR3 nucleotide sequence: TGTGCCAGTAGAAGACTAGCGGACTCCTACAATGAGCAGTTCTTC.

V gene TRBV19 combines with J gene TRBJ1-4; D is perhaps TRBD1 (6 bases). Germline V lookup: CDR1 LNHDA, CDR2 SQIVND (reference sequence). The CDR3 consists of 17 residues. Trimming pared 5 bases from V and 4 bases from J, leaving 20 bases between. The CDR3 sequence: CASSYSTPGTFNEKLFF. In DNA, the CDR3 is TGTGCCAGTAGTTACTCAACCCCCGGGACATTTAATGAAAAACTGTTTTTT.

The rearrangement uses TRBV4-3 and TRBJ2-1; 13 bases align to TRBD2. The V segment lost 10 bases and the J segment 11 bases; nucleotides outside the gene matches: 8. Germline CDR1 is LGHNA and CDR2 is YSLEER. This CDR3 spans 13 amino acids. CDR3 region: CATGLAGNHKQFF. For the CDR3, the DNA is TGCGCCACGGGACTAGCGGGAAACCACAAGCAGTTCTTC.

This chain joins TRBV7-9 and TRBJ1-1; unclear D gene. The CDR3 is made up of 14 amino acids. With 5 bases removed from V and 5 bases from J, the gap between germline ends came to 15 bases. The germline V gene has CDR1 SEHNR and CDR2 FQNEAQ (reference sequence). The CDR3 loop reads CASSPDIGRTEAFF. CDR3 bases: TGTGCCAGCAGCCCAGATATAGGGAGGACTGAAGCTTTCTTT.

V usage is TRBV18 and J usage is TRBJ1-2; the D is unclear. Trimming left V 0 bases short and J 4 bases short, with 12 bases between. CDR3 size: 15 residues. Germline V gives CDR1 KGHSH, CDR2 LQKENI. This CDR3 reads CASSPPGGRGYGYTF. In DNA form, the CDR3 reads TGTGCCAGCTCACCACCGGGAGGACGGGGCTATGGCTACACCTTC.

The genes are TRBV29-1 and TRBJ2-5, with 7 bases lining up with TRBD1. The germline gives CDR1 SQVTM, CDR2 ANQGSEA. V lost 3 bases and J lost 4; bases outside the gene matches: 11. CDR3 size: 15 residues. The CDR3 DNA is TGCAGCGTTGACTCAAGCCGGGACAGTGTAGAGACCCAGTACTTC. Translation gives CSVDSSRDSVETQYF.

V gene TRBV11-2 combines with J gene TRBJ2-7; TRBD1 might be the D (6 bases). The CDR3 runs 13 residues. V lost 5 bases and J 2 bases, leaving 10 bases between the germline ends. CDR1 and CDR2 (germline): SGHAT, FQNNGV. The CDR3 sequence: CASSPRTAYEQYF. In nucleotides, the CDR3 is TGTGCCAGCAGCCCCCGGACAGCCTACGAGCAGTACTTC.

The chain couples TRBV28 to TRBJ1-1; D may be TRBD1 (6 bases). With 6 bases removed from V and 5 bases from J, the gap between germline ends came to 16 bases. Germline-derived CDR1 and CDR2 are MDHEN and SYDVKM. The CDR3 extends over 14 amino acids. CDR3 nucleotide sequence: TGTGCCAGCAGGGTCTCCGGGACACGGACTGAAGCTTTCTTT. This gives the protein CASRVSGTRTEAFF.

The genes are TRBV7-2 and TRBJ2-2; TRBD2 aligns across 14 bases. This CDR3 comprises 16 residues. The junction had 6 bases not matched to a gene; V was cut back by 5 bases and J by 7 bases. Germline CDR1 and CDR2: SGHTA and FQGNSA. The CDR3 DNA sequence: TGTGCCAGCAGCCCTCGACTAGCGGGAGGGAACGGGGAGCTGTTTTTT. It yields the protein CASSPRLAGGNGELFF.

This chain joins TRBV9 and TRBJ2-1; 8 nucleotides agree with TRBD2. Per the germline V gene, CDR1 is SGDLS and CDR2 is YYNGEE. The V gene end was trimmed by 4 bases and the J gene end by 2 bases; junction bases not matched to a gene: 5. The CDR3 length is 15 residues. The CDR3 sequence: CASSPSGSPYNEQFF. CDR3 DNA sequence: TGTGCCAGCAGCCCCAGCGGGAGTCCCTACAATGAGCAGTTCTTC.

The rearrangement links TRBV6-1 to TRBJ1-2, with D possibly matching TRBD1 (5 bases). Between the trimmed V and J ends, which lost 0 bases and 5 bases, there was a span of 7 bases. The germline gives CDR1 MNHNS, CDR2 SASEGT. This CDR3 has 13 amino acids. CDR3 sequence: CASSEAKGYGYTF. CDR3 coding DNA: TGTGCCAGCAGTGAAGCGAAGGGGTATGGCTACACCTTC.

J is TRBJ2-2 and V is TRBV30; D perhaps matches TRBD2 (5 bases). Germline V gene lookup returns CDR1 GTSNPN and CDR2 SVGIG (reference sequence). The CDR3 consists of 15 residues. V lost 2 bases, J lost 4 bases, and 14 bases lay in between. CDR3 nucleotide sequence: TGTGCCTGGAGTTCACTAGGTGGGAGCACCGGGGAGCTGTTTTTT. Amino acid sequence: CAWSSLGGSTGELFF.

V is TRBV9 and J is TRBJ2-2, with D unclear. CDR1 and CDR2 (germline): SGDLS, YYNGEE. V lost 3 bases to trimming and J lost 0 bases, with 6 bases between them. This CDR3 contains 14 residues. CDR3 bases: TGTGCCAGCAGCGCGCTAGCGAACACCGGGGAGCTGTTTTTT. Protein: CASSALANTGELFF.

CDR3 region: CASSLDGTSGIHEQFF. The CDR3 coding sequence is TGCGCCAGCAGCTTGGATGGGACTAGCGGGATCCATGAGCAGTTCTTC. The V and J genes are TRBV5-1 and TRBJ2-1, with 13 bases fitting TRBD2. V was pared by 0 bases and J by 8 bases, with 5 bases of the junction left unmatched. The CDR3 runs to 16 residues. CDR1 and CDR2 from the germline V gene are SGHRS and YFSETQ.

The genes are TRBV5-4 and TRBJ1-1, with 7 bases lining up with TRBD1. The CDR3 runs 14 residues. CDR1 and CDR2 (germline): SGHNT, YYREEE (reference sequence). Trimming at V came to 4 bases and at J to 1 base, leaving 4 bases not matched to a gene. The CDR3 DNA reads TGTGCCAGCAGCCCGGGACAGCGGAACACTGAAGCTTTCTTT. Its translation is CASSPGQRNTEAFF.

This clone was observed once. The genes are TRBV19 and TRBJ2-5, with 10 bases aligning to TRBD2. V shed 2 bases, J shed 1 base, and the junction held 4 bases outside the gene matches. Germline V gene sequence: CDR1 LNHDA, CDR2 SQIVND (reference sequence). The CDR3 extends over 16 amino acids. The CDR3 DNA is TGTGCCAGTAGTATATCTAGCGGGAGTGTCCAAGAGACCCAGTACTTC. It encodes CASSISSGSVQETQYF.

About this clone itself: Other DNA sequences from this sample encode an identical CDR3 as well. This chain connects TRBV28 to TRBJ1-1; weak D call: TRBD1 (6 bases). CDR3 length equals 12 residues. The ends were cut back, 2 bases at V and 8 bases at J, with 9 bases in the middle. CDR1 and CDR2 (germline): MDHEN, SYDVKM. The DNA for the CDR3 is TGTGCCAGCAGTTTACCCCAGGGGGAAGCTTTCTTT. Amino acids: CASSLPQGEAFF.

This rearrangement joins TRBV19 to TRBJ2-1; D gene unclear. The germline CDR1 and CDR2 sequences are LNHDA and SQIVND (reference sequence). CDR3 length: 14 amino acids. V was clipped by 3 bases and J by 6 bases, with 12 bases between them. CDR3 sequence: CASSILLSPNEQFF. CDR3 coding DNA: TGTGCCAGTAGTATCTTGTTGTCCCCCAATGAGCAGTTCTTC.

This chain connects TRBV7-2 to TRBJ2-7; 7 bases are a match to TRBD2. This CDR3 is 15 amino acids long. The germline V gene encodes CDR1 SGHTA and CDR2 FQGNSA. Unmatched junction bases numbered 3, after V lost 0 bases and J lost 1 base. The CDR3, as DNA: TGTGCCAGCAGCTTAGCCCCTAGCGGTTCCTACGAGCAGTACTTC. It specifies CASSLAPSGSYEQYF.

This clone was seen only once. The chain recombines TRBV7-8 with TRBJ1-6; 9 nucleotides match TRBD1. The CDR3 runs 16 residues. Germline trimming cut 5 bases from V and 5 bases from J; bases unmatched to any gene: 7. The germline V gene encodes CDR1 SGHVS and CDR2 FQNEAQ. For the CDR3, the DNA is TGTGCCAGCAGCCACGCGTGGACAGGGGATAATTCACCCCTCCACTTT. Translated, it gives CASSHAWTGDNSPLHF.

The chain is built from TRBV6-2 or TRBV6-3 and TRBJ1-1, with D hard to call. This CDR3 comprises 12 residues. Germline V CDR1 and CDR2: MNHEY, SVGEGT. V lost 2 bases to trimming and J lost 6 bases, with 7 bases between them. CDR3 in amino acids: CASSYPPAEAFF. The CDR3 DNA follows: TGTGCCAGCAGTTACCCTCCGGCTGAAGCTTTCTTT.